The rows below give T cell receptor beta chains drawn from one sample of a study of T-cell memory formation after mild COVID-19. TCRdb passed the 5' RACE reads through MiXCR, listing each CDR3 protein once. The sample records around 370,000 distinct CDR3 sequences, around 20% being singletons. Sequenced input: PBMCs or a T cell subset sorted from them (not recorded which). These TCRs come from an adult woman who had mild COVID-19 (a few samples of this study predate the infection). Cell type and time point are not known. The conserved cysteine and the conserved F or W are not part of the CDR3 here.

V gene	CDR3 length	J gene	CDR3 protein
TRBV5-1	12	TRBJ2-7	ASSLRTIQDEQY
TRBV6-6	13	TRBJ2-3	ASTLSGTSTDTQY
TRBV4-3	13	TRBJ1-4	ASSLDSGASEKLF
TRBV7-9	12	TRBJ2-5	ASSSYRGEETQY
TRBV7-9	13	TRBJ2-2	ASRPGTAGTGELF
TRBV10-3	11	TRBJ1-2	AIRQDRGQGYT
TRBV9	12	TRBJ1-5	ASSVEDHYQPQH
TRBV3-1	12	TRBJ2-2	ASSQSEKDRELF
TRBV7-3	16	TRBJ2-2	ASSQGGLAGVRTGELF
TRBV5-1	12	TRBJ1-2	ASSSGDREEGYT
TRBV20-1	16	TRBJ1-1	SARDQKGTGRGDTEAF
TRBV5-5	16	TRBJ2-1	ASSLDYSGTGVVDEQF
TRBV6-2/TRBV6-3	13	TRBJ2-1	ASSQNGRLKNEQF
TRBV4-3	11	TRBJ2-7	ASSQRNVNEQY
TRBV12-3/TRBV12-4	12	TRBJ2-2	ASVGAANTGELF
TRBV5-5	13	TRBJ1-1	ASSTPDRGHTEAF
TRBV7-9	12	TRBJ2-1	ASSPGGLGNEQF
TRBV2	11	TRBJ2-1	ASSFQQGGEQF
TRBV9	13	TRBJ2-5	ASSVLDRDQETQY
TRBV12-3/TRBV12-4	14	TRBJ1-2	ASSLTPRGAAYGYT
TRBV25-1	12	TRBJ2-1	ASSGWDPPNEQF
TRBV4-3	19	TRBJ2-2	ASSQDRGLAGGPWKTGELF
TRBV3-1	13	TRBJ2-5	ASSQSSGGVETQY
TRBV15	15	TRBJ2-1	ATSKDRDYSSYNEQF
TRBV6-5	11	TRBJ1-1	ASSYQGGTEAF
TRBV7-2	11	TRBJ2-1	ASSPSPRREQF
TRBV7-8	12	TRBJ1-1	ASSLNPGGTEAF
TRBV3-1	14	TRBJ2-5	ATGTSGSIASETQY
TRBV5-5	13	TRBJ1-2	ASSIIPGQDYGYT
TRBV10-3	15	TRBJ2-1	AISASRQGTSWNEQF
TRBV20-1	11	TRBJ2-5	SAVGDNQETQY
TRBV29-1	9	TRBJ1-2	SVVANYGYT
TRBV2	12	TRBJ2-2	ASQDQFTTGELF
TRBV28	15	TRBJ1-1	ASSLFGTGGLYTEAF
TRBV20-1	13	TRBJ2-5	SVQRGRSHQETQY
TRBV11-2	12	TRBJ2-7	ASSLGGPPYEQY
TRBV20-1	16	TRBJ2-6	SARDLGAGRSGANVLT
TRBV6-1	10	TRBJ1-2	ASSEFGDGYT
TRBV18	15	TRBJ2-1	ASSRLAGGSSYNEQF
TRBV5-1	10	TRBJ2-3	ASSLFADTQY
TRBV10-3	11	TRBJ2-7	ASSGWGRYEQY
TRBV18	14	TRBJ1-2	ASSPGQGATRSGYT
TRBV5-5	12	TRBJ2-4	ASTFGGAKNIQY
TRBV7-6	15	TRBJ1-3	ASSLGARLRSGNTIY
TRBV18	13	TRBJ2-7	ASSPGSDSTYEQY
TRBV7-3	11	TRBJ2-7	ASSLTGGSEQY
TRBV12-3/TRBV12-4	10	TRBJ2-5	ASSSRGETQY
TRBV29-1	13	TRBJ2-7	SVDKGDRGRNEQY
TRBV7-2	13	TRBJ2-3	ASSLSREGQGSQY
TRBV6-5	14	TRBJ1-6	ASSYQQGVVNSPLH
TRBV12-3/TRBV12-4	13	TRBJ1-5	ASSFMGYSNQPQH
TRBV12-3/TRBV12-4	12	TRBJ1-2	ASSFSQGAGGYT
TRBV4-3	12	TRBJ2-4	ASSQDRGMVIQY
TRBV10-3	11	TRBJ1-6	AISEWSNSPLH
TRBV6-6	14	TRBJ2-1	ASSYSEAAQYNEQF
TRBV20-1	15	TRBJ2-3	SAKGVGLAGVTDTQY
TRBV5-1	13	TRBJ2-3	ASSLRSGVENTQY
TRBV11-2	12	TRBJ1-6	ASGDRFRGPPLH
TRBV19	11	TRBJ2-5	ASSVRRTETQY